This T cell receptor (beta chain) was identified in a study of human T cells and chemical hapten exposure. This clonotype was seen more than once but under ten times. Each CDR3 protein is one row after TCRdb ran MiXCR on the RACE reads. The sample yields around 200,000 distinct CDR3 sequences, around 25% seen once. This CDR3 region has 15 residues. Trimming at V came to 4 bases and at J to 6 bases, leaving 5 bases not matched to a gene. Germline lookup yields CDR1 SGHRS and CDR2 YFSETQ. Time point reported: patch test 3, about 24 weeks after DPC sensitization. Treatment here: therapeutic diphenylcyclopropenone sensitization with weekly scalp DPC.

Material: whole blood, obtained in connection with sensitization to the hapten diphenylcyclopropenone (DPC). This TCR was recovered from a woman aged 40 to 49 with alopecia areata. Some clones in this sample may be carry-over from other donors' samples. The chain recombines TRBV5-1 with TRBJ2-1, with TRBD2 matching over 12 bases. The chain's CDR3 is CASSPGLAGPNEQFF. The CDR3 nucleotides read TGCGCCAGCAGCCCTGGACTAGCGGGACCCAATGAGCAGTTCTTC.